Listed here are 15 T cell receptor beta chains from one sample, sequenced in a study of brain T cells in children with intractable seizures. Measured with immunoSEQ multiplex PCR; TCRdb has only the in-frame clones, and not every one. The sample contains just under 65,000 clones, approximately 95% of which appear only once. The sample here was peripheral blood, taken at surgery. The receptors come from a boy in the first two years of life with focal cortical dysplasia and intractable seizures.

J is TRBJ2-3 and V is TRBV7-6, with TRBD2 identical over 13 bases. Germline V lookup: CDR1 SGHVS, CDR2 FNYEAQ. The J segment lost 5 bases and the V segment lost 1 base, leaving 6 bases of the junction unmatched. CDR3 size: 17 residues. CDR3 amino acids: CASSLGTSGGKGDTQYF. The CDR3 coding sequence is TGTGCCAGCAGCTTAGGGACTAGCGGGGGTAAAGGAGATACGCAGTATTTT.

The rearrangement joins TRBV19 to TRBJ2-3, with a weak D call TRBD2 (6 bases). CDR1 is LNHDA and CDR2 is SQIVND in the germline V gene (reference sequence). This CDR3 has 15 residues. The germline V and J ends were trimmed by 3 bases and 0 bases, with 10 bases remaining between them. Here the CDR3 reads CASSMWGGSTDTQYF. CDR3 nucleotides: TGTGCCAGTAGTATGTGGGGAGGCAGCACAGATACGCAGTATTTT.

V usage is TRBV5-1 and J usage is TRBJ1-1, with 8 bases that match TRBD1. J was trimmed by 1 base and V by 6 bases; bases with no gene match: 5. The CDR3 consists of 14 residues. Germline V lookup: CDR1 SGHRS, CDR2 YFSETQ. CDR3 in amino acids: CASIDGTGNTEAFF. The CDR3 bases are TGCGCCAGCATCGATGGGACAGGGAACACTGAAGCTTTCTTT. Full variable domain (missing parts from reference TRBV5-1 and TRBJ1-1): KAGVTQTPRYLIKTRGQQVTLSCSPISGHRSVSWYQQTPGQGLQFLFEYFSETQRNKGNFPGRFSGRQFSNSRSEMNVSTLELGDSALYLCASIDGTGNTEAFFGQGTRLTVV.

The V call is TRBV5-4, the J call TRBJ2-7; 12 nucleotides match TRBD1. CDR3 size: 14 residues. The V and J ends lost 4 bases and 7 bases, in that order; junction bases with no gene match: 6. Germline V gene data show CDR1 as SGHNT and CDR2 as YYREEE (reference sequence). CDR3 in DNA: TGTGCCAGCAGCACCCGGGACAGGGGGCATGAGCAGTACTTC. This translates into CASSTRDRGHEQYF.

V and J are TRBV19 and TRBJ2-1; the D is unclear. Germline loops: CDR1 LNHDA, CDR2 SQIVND (reference sequence). This CDR3 has 11 amino acids. V lost 5 bases, J lost 4 bases, and 3 bases lay in between. The DNA of the CDR3 is TGTGCCAGTAGTTATTACAATGAGCAGTTCTTC. The encoded protein is CASSYYNEQFF.

The rearrangement uses TRBV19 and TRBJ2-7; no clear D gene. Germline V gene sequence: CDR1 LNHDA, CDR2 SQIVND (reference sequence). Trimming removed 1 base at V and 2 bases at J, with 12 bases between. The CDR3 sequence is 15 residues long. The CDR3 sequence is CASSIVNTPTYEQYF. As DNA, the CDR3 is TGTGCCAGTAGTATAGTAAACACACCAACCTACGAGCAGTACTTC.

The rearrangement uses TRBV7-2 and TRBJ2-2, with 10 bases matching TRBD2. The length of the CDR3 is 15 residues. CDR1 is SGHTA, CDR2 FQGNSA, per germline. Trimming at V came to 4 bases and at J to 5 bases, leaving 4 bases not matched to a gene. CDR3 in amino acids: CASSSVAGGTGELFF. CDR3 in DNA: TGTGCCAGCAGCTCAGTAGCGGGAGGTACCGGGGAGCTGTTTTTT. Full variable domain (remainder filled in from reference TRBV7-2 and TRBJ2-2): GAGVSQSPSNKVTEKGKDVELRCDPISGHTALYWYRQSLGQGLEFLIYFQGNSAPDKSGLPSDRFSAERTGGSVSTLTIQRTQQEDSAVYLCASSSVAGGTGELFFGEGSRLTVL.

This clone was seen a single time. Here the CDR3 reads CASSYSGHDNSPLHF. CDR3 coding DNA: TGTGCCAGCAGTTACTCCGGCCACGATAATTCACCCCTCCACTTT. The chain couples TRBV6-5 to TRBJ1-6; D is unresolved. This CDR3 is built from 15 residues. Germline CDR1 is MNHEY and CDR2 is SVGAGI. Trimming cost V 0 bases and J 5 bases, with 8 bases left between them.

The chain is built from TRBV3-1 (or the pseudogene TRBV3-2) and TRBJ2-4; the D is unclear. Trimming removed 6 bases at V and 8 bases at J, with 23 bases between. The V gene's germline CDR1 is LGHDT and CDR2 YNNKEL (reference sequence). The CDR3 is made up of 16 amino acids. CDR3 amino acids: CASSLERTLRSDIQYF. CDR3 nucleotides: TGTGCCAGCAGTCTTGAAAGAACCCTGAGGTCAGACATTCAGTACTTC.

The chain carries TRBV19 and TRBJ2-1; a possible D gene is TRBD1 (6 bases). CDR1 is LNHDA and CDR2 is SQIVND in the germline V gene (reference sequence). The CDR3 sequence is 14 residues long. V lost 7 bases to trimming and J lost 1 base, with 11 bases between them. The CDR3 DNA follows: TGTGCCAGTACGTTTCAGGGGTCCTACAATGAGCAGTTCTTC. As protein: CASTFQGSYNEQFF.

This clone has only one observation. The V and J genes are TRBV11-2 and TRBJ1-4, with 10 bases fitting TRBD1. The germline CDR1 and CDR2 sequences are SGHAT and FQNNGV. V shed 2 bases and J 8 bases; nucleotides not matched to a gene: 11. This CDR3 is built from 17 residues. CDR3 region: CASSLWTLGTGAEKLFF. DNA of the CDR3: TGTGCCAGCAGCTTATGGACCCTCGGGACAGGGGCAGAAAAACTGTTTTTT.

The CDR3 coding sequence is TGTGCCAGCAGCTTTAACGTATTTTCTGGAAACACCATATATTTT. It translates to CASSFNVFSGNTIYF. The chain uses TRBV7-2 and TRBJ1-3; D ambiguous. This CDR3 region has 15 residues. Trimming shortened V by 3 bases and J by 1 base, and 10 bases separated the two germline ends. Germline V lookup: CDR1 SGHTA, CDR2 FQGNSA.

This chain connects TRBV19 to TRBJ2-7, with D uncertain. The germline V gene has CDR1 LNHDA and CDR2 SQIVND (reference sequence). The CDR3 is made up of 13 amino acids. V lost 1 base and J 3 bases, leaving 7 bases between the germline ends. CDR3 DNA: TGTGCCAGTAGTATAGGACTGGGCTACGAGCAGTACTTC. Protein: CASSIGLGYEQYF.

DNA of the CDR3: TGTGCCAGCAGCTTAACCCAGGGCCTCCAGGGGGGCTACACCTTC. Its translation: CASSLTQGLQGGYTF. V and J are TRBV7-2 and TRBJ1-2; TRBD1 might be the D (6 bases). The CDR3 has 15 amino acids. The V and J ends lost 2 bases and 8 bases respectively, with 18 bases between them. CDR1 and CDR2 from the germline V gene are SGHTA and FQGNSA.

The chain combines TRBV7-6 with TRBJ1-6, with TRBD1 matching 12 bases. Looked up from germline, CDR1 is SGHVS and CDR2 is FNYEAQ. Unmatched junction bases numbered 5, after V lost 1 base and J lost 7 bases. CDR3 length equals 17 residues. In DNA, the CDR3 is TGTGCCAGCAGCTTAGGATCCGGGACAGGGGGCAATTCACCCCTCCACTTT. It yields the protein CASSLGSGTGGNSPLHF.